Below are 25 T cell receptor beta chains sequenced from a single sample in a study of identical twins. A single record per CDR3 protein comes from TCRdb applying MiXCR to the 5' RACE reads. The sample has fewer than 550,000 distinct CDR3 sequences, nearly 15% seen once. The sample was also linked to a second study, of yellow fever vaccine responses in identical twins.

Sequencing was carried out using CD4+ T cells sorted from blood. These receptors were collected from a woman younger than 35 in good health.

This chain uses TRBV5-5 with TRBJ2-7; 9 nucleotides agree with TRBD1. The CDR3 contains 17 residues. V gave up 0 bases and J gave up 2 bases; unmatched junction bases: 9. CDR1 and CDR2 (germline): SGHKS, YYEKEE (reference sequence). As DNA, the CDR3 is TGTGCCAGCAGCTTGGGTGCCCCCCGGACAGGGGCCTACGAGCAGTACGTC. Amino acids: CASSLGAPRTGAYEQYV.

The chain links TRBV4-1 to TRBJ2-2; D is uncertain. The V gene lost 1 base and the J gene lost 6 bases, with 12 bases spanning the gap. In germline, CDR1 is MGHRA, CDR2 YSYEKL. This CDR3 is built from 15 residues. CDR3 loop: CASSQVVGRSGELFF. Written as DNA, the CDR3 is TGCGCCAGCAGCCAAGTCGTTGGCAGGTCCGGGGAGCTGTTTTTT.

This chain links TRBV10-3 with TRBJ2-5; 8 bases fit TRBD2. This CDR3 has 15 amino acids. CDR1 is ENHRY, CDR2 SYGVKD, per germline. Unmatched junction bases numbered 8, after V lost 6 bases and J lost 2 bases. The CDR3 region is CAIRTELAAQETQYF. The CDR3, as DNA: TGTGCCATCAGGACCGAACTAGCGGCTCAAGAGACCCAGTACTTC.

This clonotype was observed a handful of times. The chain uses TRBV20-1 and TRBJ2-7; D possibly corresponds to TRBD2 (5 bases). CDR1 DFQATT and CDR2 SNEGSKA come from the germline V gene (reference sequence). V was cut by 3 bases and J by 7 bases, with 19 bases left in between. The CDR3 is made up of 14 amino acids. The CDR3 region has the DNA TGCAGTGCTAGGGACTCGAGCACCCCGGGGGAGCAGTACGTC. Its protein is CSARDSSTPGEQYV.

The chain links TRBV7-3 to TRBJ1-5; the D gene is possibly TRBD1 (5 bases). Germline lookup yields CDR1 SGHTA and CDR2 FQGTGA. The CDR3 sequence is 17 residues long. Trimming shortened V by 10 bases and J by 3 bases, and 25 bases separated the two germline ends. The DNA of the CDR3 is TGTGCCATGGGCCCACGTTGGGCAGGGAGGGACAATCAGCCCCAGCATTTT. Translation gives CAMGPRWAGRDNQPQHF.

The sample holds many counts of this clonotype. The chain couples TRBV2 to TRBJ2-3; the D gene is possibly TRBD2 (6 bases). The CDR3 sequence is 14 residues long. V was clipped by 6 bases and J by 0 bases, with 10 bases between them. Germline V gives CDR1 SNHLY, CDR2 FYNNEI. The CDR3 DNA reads TGTGCCAGCAGGACGACTAGTAGCACAGATACGCAGTATTTT. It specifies CASRTTSSTDTQYF.

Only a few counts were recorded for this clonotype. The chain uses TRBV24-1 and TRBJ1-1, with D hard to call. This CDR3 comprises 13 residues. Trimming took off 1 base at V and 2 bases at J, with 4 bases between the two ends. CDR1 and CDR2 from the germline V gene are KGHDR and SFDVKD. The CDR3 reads CATSDFHNTEAFF. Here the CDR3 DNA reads TGTGCCACCAGTGATTTCCACAACACTGAAGCTTTCTTT.

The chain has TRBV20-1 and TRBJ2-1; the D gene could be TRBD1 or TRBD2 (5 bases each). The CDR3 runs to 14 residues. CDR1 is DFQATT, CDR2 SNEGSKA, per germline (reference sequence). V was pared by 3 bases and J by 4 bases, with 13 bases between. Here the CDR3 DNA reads TGCAGTGCTAGCACCGGGGCAACGTACAATGAGCAGTTCTTC. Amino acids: CSASTGATYNEQFF.

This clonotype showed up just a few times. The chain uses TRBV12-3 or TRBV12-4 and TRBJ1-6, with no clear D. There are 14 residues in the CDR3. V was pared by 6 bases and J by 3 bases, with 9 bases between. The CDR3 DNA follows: TGTGCCAGCAGGGATACGAACTATAATTCACCCCTCCACTTT. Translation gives CASRDTNYNSPLHF.

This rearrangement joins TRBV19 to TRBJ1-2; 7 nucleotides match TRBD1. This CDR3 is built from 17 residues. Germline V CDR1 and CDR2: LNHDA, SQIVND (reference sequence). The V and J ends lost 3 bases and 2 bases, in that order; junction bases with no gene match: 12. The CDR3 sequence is CASSIRGNPGGNYGYTF. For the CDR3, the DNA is TGTGCCAGTAGTATCAGGGGGAACCCCGGGGGGAACTATGGCTACACCTTC.

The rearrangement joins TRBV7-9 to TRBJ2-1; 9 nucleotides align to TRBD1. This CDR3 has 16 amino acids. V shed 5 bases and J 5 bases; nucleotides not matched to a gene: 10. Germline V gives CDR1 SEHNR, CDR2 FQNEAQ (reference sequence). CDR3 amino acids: CASSPPTGGPNNEQFF. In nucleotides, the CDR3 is TGTGCCAGCAGCCCCCCGACAGGGGGGCCTAACAATGAGCAGTTCTTC. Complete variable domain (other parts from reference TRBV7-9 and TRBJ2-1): DTGVSQNPRHKITKRGQNVTFRCDPISEHNRLYWYRQTLGQGPEFLTYFQNEAQLEKSRLLSDRFSAERPKGSFSTLEIQRTEQGDSAMYLCASSPPTGGPNNEQFFGPGTRLTVL.

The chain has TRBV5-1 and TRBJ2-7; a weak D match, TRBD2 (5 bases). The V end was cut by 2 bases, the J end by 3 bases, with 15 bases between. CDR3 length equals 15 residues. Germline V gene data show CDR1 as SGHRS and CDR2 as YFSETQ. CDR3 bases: TGCGCCAGCAGCTTTGAAACGGGATCCAGCTACGAGCAGTACTTC. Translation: CASSFETGSSYEQYF.

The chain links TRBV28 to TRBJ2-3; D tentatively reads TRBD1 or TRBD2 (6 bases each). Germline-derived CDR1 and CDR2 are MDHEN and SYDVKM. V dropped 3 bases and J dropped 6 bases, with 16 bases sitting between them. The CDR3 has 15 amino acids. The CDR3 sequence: CASSLTGADEDTQYF. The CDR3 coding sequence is TGTGCCAGCAGTTTGACGGGGGCTGACGAGGATACGCAGTATTTT.

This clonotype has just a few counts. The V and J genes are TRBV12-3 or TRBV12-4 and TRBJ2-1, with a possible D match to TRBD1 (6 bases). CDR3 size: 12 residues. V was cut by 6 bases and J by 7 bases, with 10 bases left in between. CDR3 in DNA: TGTGCCAGCAGCCACAGGGAAAATGAGCAGTTCTTC. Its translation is CASSHRENEQFF.

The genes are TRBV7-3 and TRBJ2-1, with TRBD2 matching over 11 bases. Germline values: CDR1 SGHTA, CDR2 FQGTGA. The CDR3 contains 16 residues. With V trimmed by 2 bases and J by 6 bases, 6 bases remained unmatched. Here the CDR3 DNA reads TGTGCCAGCAGCTTACAAGGGACTAGCGGCTTCAATGAGCAGTTCTTC. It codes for CASSLQGTSGFNEQFF.

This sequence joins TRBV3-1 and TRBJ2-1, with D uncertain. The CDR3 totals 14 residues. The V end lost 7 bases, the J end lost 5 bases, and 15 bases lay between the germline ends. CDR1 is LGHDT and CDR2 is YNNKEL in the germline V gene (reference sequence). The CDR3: CASTQDLVNNEQFF. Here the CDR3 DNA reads TGTGCCAGCACCCAGGATCTGGTCAACAATGAGCAGTTCTTC.

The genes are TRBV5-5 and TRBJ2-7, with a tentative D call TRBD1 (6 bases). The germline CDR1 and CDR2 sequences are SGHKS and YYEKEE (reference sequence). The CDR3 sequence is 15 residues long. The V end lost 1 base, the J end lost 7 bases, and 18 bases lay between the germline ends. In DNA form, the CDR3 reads TGTGCCAGCAGCTTGAACAGGGCGATGTACGGAGAGCAGTACTTC. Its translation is CASSLNRAMYGEQYF.

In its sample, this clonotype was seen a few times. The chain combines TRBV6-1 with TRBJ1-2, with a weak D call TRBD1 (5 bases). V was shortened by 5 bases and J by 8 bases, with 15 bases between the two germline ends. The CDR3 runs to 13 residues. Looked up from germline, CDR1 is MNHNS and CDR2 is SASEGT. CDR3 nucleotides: TGTGCCAGCAGTCAATCGGGGGGATCGGGCTACACCTTC. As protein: CASSQSGGSGYTF.

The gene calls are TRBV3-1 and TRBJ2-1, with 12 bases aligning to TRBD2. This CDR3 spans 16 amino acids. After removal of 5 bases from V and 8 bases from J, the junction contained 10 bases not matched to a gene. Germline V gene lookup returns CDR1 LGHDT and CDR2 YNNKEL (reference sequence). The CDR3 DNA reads TGTGCCAGCAGCTTCTCTAGCGGGGGGGCTGGCGATGAGCAGTTCTTC. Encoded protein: CASSFSSGGAGDEQFF.

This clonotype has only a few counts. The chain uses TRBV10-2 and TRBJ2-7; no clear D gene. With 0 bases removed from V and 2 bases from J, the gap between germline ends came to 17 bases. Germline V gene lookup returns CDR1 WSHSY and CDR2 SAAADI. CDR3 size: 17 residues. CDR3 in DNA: TGCGCCAGCAGTGAGTCGCGAGGACCTGGTAGGGCCTACGAGCAGTACTTC. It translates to CASSESRGPGRAYEQYF.

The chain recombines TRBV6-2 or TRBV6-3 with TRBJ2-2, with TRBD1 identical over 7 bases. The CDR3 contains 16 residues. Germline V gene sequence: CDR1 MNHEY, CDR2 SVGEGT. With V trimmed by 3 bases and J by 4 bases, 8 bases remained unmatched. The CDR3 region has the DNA TGTGCCAGCAGTTATTTTGCTGCAGGGGGCACCGGGGAGCTGTTTTTT. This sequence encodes CASSYFAAGGTGELFF.

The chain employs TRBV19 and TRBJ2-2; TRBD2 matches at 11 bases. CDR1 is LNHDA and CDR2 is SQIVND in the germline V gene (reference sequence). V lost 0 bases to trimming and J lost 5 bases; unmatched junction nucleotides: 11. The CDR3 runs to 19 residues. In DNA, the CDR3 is TGTGCCAGTAGTATAGATGGTTTTCGGCTAGCGGGAGGTACCGGGGAGCTGTTTTTT. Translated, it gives CASSIDGFRLAGGTGELFF.

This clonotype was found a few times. Written as DNA, the CDR3 is TGTGCCAGCAGCCATAGGGGGTTCAGCTCCTACGAGCAGTACTTC. It codes for CASSHRGFSSYEQYF. V usage is TRBV7-8 and J usage is TRBJ2-7; maybe TRBD1 (6 bases). The CDR3 is 15 residues long. CDR1 is SGHVS, CDR2 FQNEAQ, per germline. Trimming stripped 5 bases from V and 0 bases from J, with 14 bases between.

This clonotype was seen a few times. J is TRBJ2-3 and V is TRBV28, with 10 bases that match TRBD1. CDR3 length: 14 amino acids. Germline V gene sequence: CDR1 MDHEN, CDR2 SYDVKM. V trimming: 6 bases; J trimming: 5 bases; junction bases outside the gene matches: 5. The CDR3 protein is CASSPGTGEDTQYF. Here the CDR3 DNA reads TGTGCCAGCAGCCCCGGGACAGGGGAAGATACGCAGTATTTT.

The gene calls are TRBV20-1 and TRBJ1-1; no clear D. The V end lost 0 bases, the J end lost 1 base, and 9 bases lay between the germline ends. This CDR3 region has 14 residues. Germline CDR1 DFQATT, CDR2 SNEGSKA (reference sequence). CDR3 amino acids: CSARDLGKNTEAFF. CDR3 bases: TGCAGTGCTAGAGACCTCGGGAAGAACACTGAAGCTTTCTTT.